The source of this T cell receptor (beta chain) is a study of glioma-infiltrating T cells. The CDR3 has 11 residues. Germline values: CDR1 SGHAT, CDR2 FQNNGV. Trimming removed 6 bases at V and 10 bases at J, with 13 bases between. Amplification of TCR alpha and beta CDR3 regions from RNA used iRepertoire nested multiplex PCR. TCRdb re-derived calls from the multiplex PCR reads in MiXCR, one entry per CDR3 protein. The sample lists about 89,000 distinct CDR3 sequences, about 25% occurring once. This clonotype was detected a few times. Its antigen remains unidentified. Overall study findings and caveats: Tissue and blood shared very few CDR3 sequences.

The TCR comes from a human donor with low-grade glioma or glioblastoma, undergoing nonglioma brain surgery, or in good health (not recorded which). Sample: glioma tissue, nonneoplastic brain tissue, or PBMCs (not recorded which). This rearrangement joins TRBV11-2 to TRBJ2-7, with D perhaps given as TRBD1 or TRBD2 (5 bases each). The CDR3 DNA follows: TGTGCCAGCAGGTCCGGGGCAATACAGTACTTC. This encodes CASRSGAIQYF.